This T cell receptor beta chain was profiled in a study of blood T cell repertoires in COVID-19. Whole-study context: PBMCs, B-cell-depleted T cells, or T cells were the source of the cDNA or gDNA that made up the material.

Seattle enrolled patients during active infection and tracked them longitudinally. Data came from immunoSEQ multiplex PCR; TCRdb stores just in-frame clones and leaves some out. This sample has about 220,000 clones; roughly four fifths occur once, and the top ten carry less than 6%. The CDR3 consists of 15 residues. V was shortened by 10 bases and J by 4 bases, with 20 bases between the two germline ends. Germline V CDR1 and CDR2: MNHEY, SVGAGI. The chain uses TRBV6-5 and TRBJ2-1; possibly TRBD2 for D (7 bases). This receptor was identified in a woman aged 70-85 years with COVID-19, enrolled during active disease. Input material: peripheral blood. The CDR3 spells CATGRGLAAYNEQFF. In DNA form, the CDR3 reads TGTGCCACCGGACGGGGGCTAGCGGCTTACAATGAGCAGTTCTTC.